The 30 T cell receptor beta chains listed next were all sequenced from one sample in a study of graft-versus-host responses after intestinal transplantation. This table comes from immunoSEQ multiplex PCR, and its TCRdb copy is limited to in-frame clones, with some not included. The data hold some 86,000 clones, with around nine tenths observed a single time. These receptors have no identified antigens. The sequences come from unstimulated CD8+ T cells sorted from spleen or lymph node cells, collected before intestinal transplant. These receptors originate from a human donor who received an intestinal transplant.

The chain is built from TRBV6-4 and TRBJ1-5; D unresolved. Germline assignment: CDR1 MRHNA and CDR2 SNTAGT. The length of the CDR3 is 14 residues. The V and J ends lost 1 base and 2 bases respectively, with 6 bases between them. The CDR3, as DNA: TGTGCCAGCAGTGACTTCGGGGGCAATCAGCCCCAGCATTTT. It encodes CASSDFGGNQPQHF.

The V gene is TRBV7-9, the J gene TRBJ2-4; 7 positions agree with TRBD2. The CDR3 is made up of 17 amino acids. The ends lost 3 bases at V and 1 base at J; junction bases unmatched: 9. From germline, CDR1 is SEHNR and CDR2 FQNEAQ (reference sequence). The CDR3 DNA reads TGTGCCAGCAGCTTGCTTCCGGGTAGCGGGGCCAAAAACATTCAGTACTTC. It yields the protein CASSLLPGSGAKNIQYF.

The rearrangement joins TRBV5-6 to TRBJ2-5, with 8 bases that match TRBD2. Losses at the gene ends were 2 bases for V and 1 base for J; bases not matched to a gene: 4. Germline V gives CDR1 SGHDT, CDR2 YYEEEE. This CDR3 has 15 amino acids. CDR3 amino acids: CASSLSGRSQETQYF. CDR3 coding DNA: TGTGCCAGCAGCTTAAGCGGGAGATCCCAAGAGACCCAGTACTTC.

J is TRBJ2-3 and V is TRBV7-6; the D is unclear. Trimming removed 2 bases from V and 2 bases from J, with 8 bases in between. This CDR3 region has 14 residues. CDR1 is SGHVS, CDR2 FNYEAQ, per germline. This chain's CDR3 is CASSLTGPTDTQYF. The CDR3 bases are TGTGCCAGCAGCTTAACGGGCCCCACAGATACGCAGTATTTT.

The V and J genes are TRBV6-6 and TRBJ2-4, with D tentatively TRBD2 (6 bases). The CDR3 length is 13 residues. CDR1 and CDR2 from the germline V gene are MNHNY and SVGAGI (reference sequence). The germline V and J ends were trimmed by 0 bases and 9 bases, with 9 bases remaining between them. CDR3: CASSYSGGSIQYF. For the CDR3, the DNA is TGTGCCAGCAGTTACTCCGGGGGTAGCATTCAGTACTTC.

The chain employs TRBV7-2 and TRBJ2-7, with no clear D. Per the germline V gene, CDR1 is SGHTA and CDR2 is FQGNSA. V was cut by 3 bases and J by 2 bases, with 8 bases left in between. CDR3 size: 13 residues. CDR3 protein: CASSFELTYEQYF. The CDR3, as DNA: TGTGCCAGCAGCTTCGAGCTAACCTACGAGCAGTACTTC.

The chain links TRBV6-5 to TRBJ2-1; 7 bases agree with TRBD1. The CDR3 has 12 residues. The V segment lost 11 bases and the J segment 3 bases; nucleotides outside the gene matches: 4. Germline values: CDR1 MNHEY, CDR2 SVGAGI. The CDR3 bases are TGTGCCGTCGGACAGGACTACAATGAGCAGTTCTTC. Amino acids: CAVGQDYNEQFF.

The V and J genes are TRBV19 and TRBJ1-5, with unresolved D. The CDR3 is 9 amino acids. Germline CDR1 reads LNHDA; CDR2 reads SQIVND (reference sequence). CDR3 region: CLRYQPQHF. DNA for the CDR3: TGTCTAAGATATCAGCCCCAGCATTTT.

This CDR3 is CAISFGGFIPYGYTF. CDR3 DNA sequence: TGTGCCATCAGTTTCGGGGGATTTATCCCCTATGGCTACACCTTC. V is TRBV10-3 and J is TRBJ1-2; the D gene is possibly TRBD1 (5 bases). V lost 5 bases to trimming and J lost 4 bases, with 17 bases between them. Germline-derived CDR1 and CDR2 are ENHRY and SYGVKD. The CDR3 spans 15 residues.

This chain joins TRBV4-1 and TRBJ2-7, with unresolved D. Between the trimmed V and J ends, which lost 1 base and 3 bases, there was a span of 7 bases. Looked up from germline, CDR1 is MGHRA and CDR2 is YSYEKL. This CDR3 comprises 13 residues. The CDR3: CASSQVGFYEQYF. CDR3 nucleotides: TGCGCCAGCAGCCAAGTGGGATTCTACGAGCAGTACTTC.

The rearrangement links TRBV2 to TRBJ1-1, with D tentatively TRBD1 (6 bases). With 3 bases removed from V and 1 base from J, the gap between germline ends came to 15 bases. CDR3 length: 16 amino acids. The germline V gene encodes CDR1 SNHLY and CDR2 FYNNEI. The CDR3 nucleotides are TGTGCCAGCAGTGACCAACTACAGGGCCCGAACACTGAAGCTTTCTTT. This encodes CASSDQLQGPNTEAFF.

The chain recombines TRBV28 with TRBJ2-7, with a tentative D call TRBD2 (6 bases). Trimming stripped 0 bases from V and 0 bases from J, with 21 bases between. This CDR3 contains 19 residues. The germline CDR1 and CDR2 sequences are MDHEN and SYDVKM. This chain's CDR3 is CASSLWTLDRGETSYEQYF. The CDR3 DNA sequence: TGTGCCAGCAGTTTATGGACCCTCGATCGCGGGGAGACCTCCTACGAGCAGTACTTC.

V is TRBV6-1 and J is TRBJ1-1; 10 bases are shared with TRBD1. V was pared by 5 bases and J by 1 base, with 4 bases of the junction left unmatched. Germline lookup yields CDR1 MNHNS and CDR2 SASEGT. The CDR3 consists of 15 residues. CDR3 sequence reads: CASSRTGGRNTEAFF. In DNA form, the CDR3 reads TGTGCCAGCAGTAGGACAGGGGGGAGGAACACTGAAGCTTTCTTT.

The table lists this clone with a count of one. This chain joins TRBV6-5 and TRBJ1-2; 7 bases map to TRBD1. V lost 5 bases, J lost 6 bases, and 3 bases stayed unmatched. Germline V gene data show CDR1 as MNHEY and CDR2 as SVGAGI. This CDR3 comprises 12 residues. The DNA of the CDR3 is TGTGCCAGCAGTCAGGGGGACCATGGCTACACCTTC. As protein: CASSQGDHGYTF.

This clone appeared a single time. This sequence joins TRBV5-7 and TRBJ1-6; possible D gene TRBD1, 6 bases. TRBV5-7 is given ORF status, its function remaining uncertain. V was cut by 4 bases and J by 12 bases, with 11 bases left in between. CDR3 length: 12 amino acids. CDR3 loop: CASSTTGLPLHF. CDR3 nucleotide sequence: TGTGCCAGCAGCACAACAGGGTTACCCCTCCACTTT.

The CDR3 here is CASSLGDRTDTQYF. The CDR3, as DNA: TGTGCCAGCAGCTTAGGGGATCGCACAGATACGCAGTATTTT. This sequence joins TRBV7-9 and TRBJ2-3; D gene unclear. Germline lookup yields CDR1 SEHNR and CDR2 FQNEAQ (reference sequence). V lost 1 base and J lost 1, with 6 bases in between. This CDR3 region has 14 residues.

The chain employs TRBV4-1 and TRBJ1-2; D is unclear. Germline-derived CDR1 and CDR2 are MGHRA and YSYEKL. V dropped 0 bases and J dropped 4 bases, with 9 bases sitting between them. This CDR3 is 14 amino acids long. CDR3 amino acids: CASSQEPGTYGYTF. As DNA, the CDR3 is TGCGCCAGCAGCCAAGAGCCAGGCACCTATGGCTACACCTTC.

V gene TRBV2 combines with J gene TRBJ2-3, with D perhaps assigned TRBD1 or TRBD2 (5 bases each). The germline V and J ends were trimmed by 8 bases and 1 base, with 16 bases remaining between them. Germline V gene lookup returns CDR1 SNHLY and CDR2 FYNNEI. The CDR3 consists of 15 residues. The CDR3 bases are TGTGCCAGCCCCCTGAGGGGTCCCGGCACAGATACGCAGTATTTT. As protein: CASPLRGPGTDTQYF.

This chain joins TRBV6-5 and TRBJ1-6; 8 bases match TRBD1. CDR1 and CDR2 from the germline V gene are MNHEY and SVGAGI. V lost 6 bases to trimming and J lost 6 bases; unmatched junction nucleotides: 4. This CDR3 region has 14 residues. The CDR3 DNA reads TGTGCCAGCAGCCCCGGACAGGGTAATTCACCCCTCCACTTT. Encoded protein: CASSPGQGNSPLHF.

The rearrangement joins TRBV5-1 to TRBJ1-2, with 9 bases aligning to TRBD1. CDR3 length: 14 residues. The trim removed 3 bases at V and 2 bases at J, leaving 2 bases unmatched. Germline V gene data show CDR1 as SGHRS and CDR2 as YFSETQ. The CDR3, as DNA: TGCGCCAGCAGCTCTGGGACAGGGAACTATGGCTACACCTTC. Amino acid sequence: CASSSGTGNYGYTF. The full variable domain, rest sourced from reference TRBV5-1 and TRBJ1-2, is KAGVTQTPRYLIKTRGQQVTLSCSPISGHRSVSWYQQTPGQGLQFLFEYFSETQRNKGNFPGRFSGRQFSNSRSEMNVSTLELGDSALYLCASSSGTGNYGYTFGSGTRLTVV.

The gene calls are TRBV28 and TRBJ1-2; no definite D call. CDR3 length: 13 amino acids. Germline V gives CDR1 MDHEN, CDR2 SYDVKM. Trimming took 5 bases from V and 7 from J, leaving 14 bases between them. The CDR3 DNA reads TGTGCCAGCAGTACCCTCGAGGGTTCTGGCTACACCTTC. Translating it yields CASSTLEGSGYTF.

This chain joins TRBV6-6 and TRBJ2-2, with TRBD2 identical over 13 bases. This CDR3 contains 16 residues. Per the germline V gene, CDR1 is MNHNY and CDR2 is SVGAGI (reference sequence). V gave up 7 bases and J gave up 8 bases; unmatched junction bases: 10. CDR3 residues: CASNPGTSGVGGELFF. Written as DNA, the CDR3 is TGTGCCAGCAATCCCGGGACTAGCGGGGTTGGGGGGGAGCTGTTTTTT.

The chain joins TRBV9 to TRBJ2-5; D not certain. This CDR3 contains 15 residues. V was cut by 0 bases and J by 5 bases, with 14 bases left in between. The germline gives CDR1 SGDLS, CDR2 YYNGEE. CDR3 DNA: TGTGCCAGCAGCGTAGATACGGCAGCTCTCGAGACCCAGTACTTC. The encoded protein is CASSVDTAALETQYF.

This clone came up once. This rearrangement joins TRBV5-4 to TRBJ2-5; 11 nucleotides line up with TRBD2. The J call may be mistaken, given a closer DNA end match to TRBJ2-7. Germline-derived CDR1 and CDR2 are SGHNT and YYREEE (reference sequence). The CDR3 runs 14 residues. This CDR3 is CASSLDLAGGEQYF. The CDR3 coding sequence is TGTGCCAGCAGCTTGGATCTAGCGGGAGGCGAGCAGTACTTC.

This sequence joins TRBV9 and TRBJ2-3; 8 bases match TRBD2. Germline V lookup: CDR1 SGDLS, CDR2 YYNGEE. The ends lost 0 bases at V and 1 base at J; junction bases unmatched: 7. This CDR3 region has 17 residues. CDR3 region: CASSVAHQTSGTDTQYF. The CDR3 nucleotides are TGTGCCAGCAGCGTAGCACACCAGACTAGCGGCACAGATACGCAGTATTTT.

The chain has TRBV6-5 and TRBJ2-6; D call uncertain. The CDR3 covers 15 residues. Deletions cut 5 bases from V and 0 bases from J, with 8 bases between. Germline CDR1 and CDR2: MNHEY and SVGAGI. The CDR3 bases are TGTGCCAGCAGTCTTACAAACTCTGGGGCCAACGTCCTGACTTTC. Protein: CASSLTNSGANVLTF.

V usage is TRBV9 and J usage is TRBJ2-7; 10 positions agree with TRBD2. Trimming removed 0 bases from V and 0 bases from J; junction bases left unmatched: 3. The CDR3 is made up of 16 amino acids. Per germline, CDR1 SGDLS and CDR2 YYNGEE. The CDR3 reads CASSVGLAGASYEQYF. The CDR3 region has the DNA TGTGCCAGCAGCGTAGGGCTAGCGGGAGCCTCCTACGAGCAGTACTTC.

The gene calls are TRBV19 and TRBJ1-4, with D possibly matching TRBD1 (6 bases). V dropped 3 bases and J dropped 10 bases, with 12 bases sitting between them. Per the germline V gene, CDR1 is LNHDA and CDR2 is SQIVND (reference sequence). This CDR3 is built from 13 residues. The CDR3 region is CASSMGTIGKLFF. CDR3 nucleotides: TGTGCCAGTAGTATGGGGACAATCGGAAAACTGTTTTTT.

The chain has TRBV4-1 and TRBJ1-2, with 12 bases identical to TRBD1. With V trimmed by 0 bases and J by 6 bases, 5 bases remained unmatched. Looked up from germline, CDR1 is MGHRA and CDR2 is YSYEKL. The CDR3 is 16 residues long. CDR3 nucleotide sequence: TGCGCCAGCAGCCAAGATCAGGGACAGGGGGCTGATGGCTACACCTTC. It is translated as CASSQDQGQGADGYTF.

This clone was observed a few times. This chain links TRBV2 with TRBJ2-7; D possibly corresponds to TRBD1 (6 bases). CDR3 length: 13 residues. V gave up 4 bases and J gave up 0 bases, with 7 bases separating them. Germline V CDR1 and CDR2: SNHLY, FYNNEI. CDR3 region: CASSAGHSYEQYF. The CDR3 nucleotides are TGTGCCAGCAGTGCGGGACACTCCTACGAGCAGTACTTC.